Each of the 19 T cell receptor beta chains below was sequenced from the same sample in a study of blood T cell repertoires in COVID-19. The assay was immunoSEQ multiplex PCR, and TCRdb's table has in-frame clones only and misses some. The repertoire holds 44,000 or so clones, with approximately 70% as singletons. Sequenced material: peripheral blood. All receptors derive from an elderly man with acute or convalescent COVID-19.

The rearrangement links TRBV19 to TRBJ1-1; 10 bases agree with TRBD1. The CDR3 length is 16 residues. V lost 5 bases to trimming and J lost 7 bases; unmatched junction nucleotides: 13. CDR1 is LNHDA, CDR2 SQIVND, per germline (reference sequence). As DNA, the CDR3 is TGTGCCAGTAGTCTCCGGGACAGGGGCCCAAGAGGTGAAGCTTTCTTT. Amino acids: CASSLRDRGPRGEAFF.

This chain connects TRBV14 to TRBJ2-2; 12 bases align to TRBD2. There are 17 residues in the CDR3. CDR1 and CDR2 (germline): SGHDN, FVKESK. With 5 bases clipped from V and 5 bases from J, the junction kept 9 bases outside the gene matches. CDR3 coding DNA: TGTGCCAGCAGCGTCCGACTAGCGGGAGTAAGGACCGGGGAGCTGTTTTTT. Protein sequence: CASSVRLAGVRTGELFF.

The CDR3 reads CASSPRTGELTKNIQYF. In nucleotides, the CDR3 is TGTGCCAGCAGCCCGCGGACAGGGGAGTTAACCAAAAACATTCAGTACTTC. This chain links TRBV5-4 with TRBJ2-4, with 9 bases aligning to TRBD1. Trimming took 4 bases from V and 2 from J; bases not matched to a gene: 10. CDR1 is SGHNT and CDR2 is YYREEE in the germline V gene (reference sequence). This CDR3 contains 17 residues.

The rearrangement uses TRBV30 and TRBJ1-5; no clear D. Trimming removed 4 bases at V and 2 bases at J, with 9 bases between. The CDR3 sequence is 13 residues long. Germline CDR1 reads GTSNPN; CDR2 reads SVGIG (reference sequence). The CDR3 nucleotides read TGTGCCTGGAAAGGGAGGGGCAATCAGCCCCAGCATTTT. As protein: CAWKGRGNQPQHF.

This clone was seen a few times. The genes are TRBV6-5 and TRBJ1-3, with D perhaps matching TRBD1 (6 bases). This CDR3 is 16 amino acids long. The V gene lost 0 bases and the J gene lost 4 bases, with 13 bases spanning the gap. Germline V gene lookup returns CDR1 MNHEY and CDR2 SVGAGI. Here the CDR3 DNA reads TGTGCCAGCAGTTACTCGAACGGGGGGCCCGGAAACACCATATATTTT. This encodes CASSYSNGGPGNTIYF.

The table lists this clone with a few counts. V usage is TRBV19 and J usage is TRBJ2-7; 9 bases align to TRBD1. The trim removed 2 bases at V and 7 bases at J, leaving 12 bases unmatched. Germline CDR1 reads LNHDA; CDR2 reads SQIVND (reference sequence). This CDR3 contains 16 residues. CDR3 amino acids: CASSIKSGQGTIEQYF. The CDR3 bases are TGTGCCAGTAGTATAAAGAGCGGACAGGGGACAATTGAGCAGTACTTC.

The chain couples TRBV19 to TRBJ1-5; TRBD1 might be the D (6 bases). The ends were cut back, 6 bases at V and 1 base at J, with 13 bases in the middle. The CDR3 runs 15 residues. Germline V CDR1 and CDR2: LNHDA, SQIVND (reference sequence). CDR3 region: CASSRTGLSNQPQHF. The CDR3 DNA reads as TGTGCCAGTAGCCGCACAGGGTTGAGCAATCAGCCCCAGCATTTT.

The CDR3 DNA reads as TGTGCCAGCAGCTCCGGGACAGGGGGCTTTGAGCAGTTCTTC. It is translated as CASSSGTGGFEQFF. V is TRBV13 and J is TRBJ2-1; 12 bases map to TRBD1. The CDR3 has 14 residues. The V gene's germline CDR1 is PRHDT and CDR2 FYEKMQ (reference sequence). The trim removed 4 bases at V and 9 bases at J, leaving 4 bases unmatched.

Comments on this clone: At one end, the junction sequence differs from germline, possibly due to a read error. The chain carries TRBV7-7 and TRBJ2-5; D possibly corresponds to TRBD2 (7 bases). Germline V gene sequence: CDR1 SSHAT, CDR2 FNYEAQ (reference sequence). There are 15 residues in the CDR3. This chain's CDR3 is CASSSRRGAIETQYF. The CDR3 DNA is TGTGCTAGCAGCTCAAGACGGGGGGCGATAGAGACCCAGTACTTC.

The J gene is TRBJ1-1, the V gene TRBV6-5; D gene unclear. Between the trimmed V and J ends, which lost 6 bases and 3 bases, there was a span of 14 bases. CDR3 size: 14 residues. Germline V gene data show CDR1 as MNHEY and CDR2 as SVGAGI. This CDR3 is CASRPSGGYTEAFF. The CDR3 bases are TGTGCCAGCAGGCCTTCCGGAGGGTACACTGAAGCTTTCTTT.

The chain joins TRBV5-6 to TRBJ1-1, with D maybe TRBD1 (5 bases). The V end was cut by 4 bases, the J end by 3 bases, with 10 bases between. This CDR3 contains 13 residues. Germline CDR1 is SGHDT and CDR2 is YYEEEE. The CDR3 region is CASSRDSYTEAFF. The CDR3 bases are TGTGCCAGCAGCCGAGACAGTTACACTGAAGCTTTCTTT.

Only a few counts were recorded for this clone. The chain combines TRBV7-3 with TRBJ2-2; 8 nucleotides match TRBD1. After removal of 5 bases from V and 7 bases from J, the junction contained 6 bases not matched to a gene. Germline lookup yields CDR1 SGHTA and CDR2 FQGTGA. The CDR3 totals 14 residues. CDR3 in amino acids: CASSPAGGGGELFF. Here the CDR3 DNA reads TGTGCCAGCAGCCCCGCAGGGGGCGGCGGGGAGCTGTTTTTT.

This clone was counted once. The chain carries TRBV10-3 and TRBJ2-5; a possible D gene is TRBD1 (6 bases). The CDR3 has 16 amino acids. The germline V and J ends were trimmed by 2 bases and 4 bases, with 17 bases remaining between them. Germline-derived CDR1 and CDR2 are ENHRY and SYGVKD. The CDR3 coding sequence is TGTGCCATCAGTGAGAATTCAGGGGCGGTGGGAGAGACCCAGTACTTC. This sequence encodes CAISENSGAVGETQYF.

This clone was counted a few times. The chain couples TRBV6-1 to TRBJ1-5; D not resolved. The V gene's germline CDR1 is MNHNS and CDR2 SASEGT. This CDR3 comprises 19 residues. The V gene lost 7 bases and the J gene lost 0 bases, with 25 bases spanning the gap. CDR3 sequence: CASTDDPQLPLYSNQPQHF. The CDR3 DNA follows: TGTGCCAGCACTGACGACCCTCAATTGCCACTATATAGCAATCAGCCCCAGCATTTT.

In DNA, the CDR3 is TGTGCCAGCAGCTTAGATCCGGGACAGGGAATCTACGAGCAGTACTTC. This gives the protein CASSLDPGQGIYEQYF. This rearrangement joins TRBV7-9 to TRBJ2-7; 9 positions agree with TRBD1. The CDR3 is 16 residues long. V gave up 1 base and J gave up 3 bases; unmatched junction bases: 7. Germline lookup yields CDR1 SEHNR and CDR2 FQNEAQ (reference sequence).

The chain is built from TRBV11-2 and TRBJ2-4; TRBD2 matches 16 bases. Unmatched junction bases numbered 11, after V lost 7 bases and J lost 2 bases. The CDR3 loop spans 19 amino acids. Germline values: CDR1 SGHAT, CDR2 FQNNGV. The CDR3 spells CASNPGLAGGRSTKNIQYF. The CDR3 DNA reads TGTGCCAGCAACCCGGGACTAGCGGGGGGGCGGTCTACCAAAAACATTCAGTACTTC.

V is TRBV19 and J is TRBJ1-3, with 9 bases matching TRBD1. The trim removed 4 bases at V and 1 base at J, leaving 5 bases unmatched. The CDR3 spans 16 residues. Germline lookup yields CDR1 LNHDA and CDR2 SQIVND (reference sequence). CDR3 amino acids: CASSTLDRGSGNTIYF. The CDR3 DNA follows: TGTGCCAGTAGTACCCTAGACAGGGGGTCTGGAAACACCATATATTTT.

This clone rates as medium-sized (0.01 to 0.1%). The J gene is TRBJ1-1, the V gene TRBV7-2, with TRBD1 matching 8 bases. Trimming took 6 bases from V and 4 from J; bases not matched to a gene: 7. There are 14 residues in the CDR3. Germline assignment: CDR1 SGHTA and CDR2 FQGNSA. The CDR3 loop reads CASRFGQGGTEAFF. DNA for the CDR3: TGTGCCAGCAGATTCGGACAGGGTGGCACTGAAGCTTTCTTT.

The rearrangement links TRBV5-1 to TRBJ1-2; D is possibly TRBD1 (6 bases). The V end lost 5 bases, the J end lost 5 bases, and 13 bases lay between the germline ends. Per germline, CDR1 SGHRS and CDR2 YFSETQ. The CDR3 extends over 13 amino acids. The CDR3 DNA reads as TGCGCCAGCAGTCCGGGCAGGGGATATGGCTACACCTTC. Amino acids: CASSPGRGYGYTF.